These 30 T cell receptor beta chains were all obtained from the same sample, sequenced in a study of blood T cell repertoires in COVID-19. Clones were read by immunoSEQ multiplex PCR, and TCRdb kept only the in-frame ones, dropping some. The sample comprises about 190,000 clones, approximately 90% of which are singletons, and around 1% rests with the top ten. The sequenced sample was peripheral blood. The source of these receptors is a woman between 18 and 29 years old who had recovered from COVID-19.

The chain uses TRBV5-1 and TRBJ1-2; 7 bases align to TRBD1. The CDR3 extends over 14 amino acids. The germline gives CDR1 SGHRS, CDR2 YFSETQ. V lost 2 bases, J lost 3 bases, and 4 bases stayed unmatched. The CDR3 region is CASSFPDRDYGYTF. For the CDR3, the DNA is TGCGCCAGCAGCTTCCCCGACAGGGACTATGGCTACACCTTC.

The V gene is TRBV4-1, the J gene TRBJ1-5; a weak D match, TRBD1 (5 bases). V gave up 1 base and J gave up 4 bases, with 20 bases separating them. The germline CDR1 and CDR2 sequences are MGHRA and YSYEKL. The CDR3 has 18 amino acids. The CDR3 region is CASSQAWQGWGENQPQHF. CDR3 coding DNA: TGCGCCAGCAGCCAAGCATGGCAGGGCTGGGGGGAAAATCAGCCCCAGCATTTT.

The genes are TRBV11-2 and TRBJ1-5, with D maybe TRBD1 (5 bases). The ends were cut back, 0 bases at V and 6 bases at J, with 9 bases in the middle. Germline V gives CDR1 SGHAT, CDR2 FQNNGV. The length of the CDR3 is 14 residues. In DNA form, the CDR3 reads TGTGCCAGCAGCTTAGATGGGGGGGTTCAGCCCCAGCATTTT. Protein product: CASSLDGGVQPQHF. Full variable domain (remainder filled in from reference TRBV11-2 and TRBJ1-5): EAGVAQSPRYKIIEKRQSVAFWCNPISGHATLYWYQQILGQGPKLLIQFQNNGVVDDSQLPKDRFSAERLKGVDSTLKIQPAKLEDSAVYLCASSLDGGVQPQHFGDGTRLSIL.

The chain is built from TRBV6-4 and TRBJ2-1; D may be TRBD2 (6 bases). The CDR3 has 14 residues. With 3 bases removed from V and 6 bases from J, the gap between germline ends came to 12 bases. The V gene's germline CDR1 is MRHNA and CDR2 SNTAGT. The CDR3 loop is CASSDGSGLNEQFF. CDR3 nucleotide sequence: TGTGCCAGCAGTGATGGTAGCGGCCTCAATGAGCAGTTCTTC.

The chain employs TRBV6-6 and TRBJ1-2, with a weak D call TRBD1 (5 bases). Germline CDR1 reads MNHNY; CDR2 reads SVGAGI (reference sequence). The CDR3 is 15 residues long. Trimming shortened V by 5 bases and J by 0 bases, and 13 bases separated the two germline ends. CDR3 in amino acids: CASSLLWDSNYGYTF. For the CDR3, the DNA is TGTGCCAGCAGTCTACTATGGGACTCTAACTATGGCTACACCTTC.

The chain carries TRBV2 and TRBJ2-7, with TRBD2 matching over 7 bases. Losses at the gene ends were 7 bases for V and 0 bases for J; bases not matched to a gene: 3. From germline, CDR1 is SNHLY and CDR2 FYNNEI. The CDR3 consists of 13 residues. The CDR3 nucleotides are TGTGCCAGCACAAGGACTAGCTCCTACGAGCAGTACTTC. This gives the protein CASTRTSSYEQYF.

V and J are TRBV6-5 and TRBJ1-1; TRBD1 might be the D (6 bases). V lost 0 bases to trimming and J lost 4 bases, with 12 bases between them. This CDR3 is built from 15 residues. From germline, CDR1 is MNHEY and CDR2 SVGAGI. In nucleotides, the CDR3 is TGTGCCAGCAGTTACTCGTGGGGAGGGGGCACTGAAGCTTTCTTT. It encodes CASSYSWGGGTEAFF.

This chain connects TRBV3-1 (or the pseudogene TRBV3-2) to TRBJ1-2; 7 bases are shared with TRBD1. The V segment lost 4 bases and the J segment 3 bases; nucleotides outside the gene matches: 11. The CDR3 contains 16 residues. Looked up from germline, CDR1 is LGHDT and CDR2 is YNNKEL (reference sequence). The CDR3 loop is CASSPRTPGQHYGYTF. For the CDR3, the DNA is TGTGCCAGCAGCCCCCGGACCCCGGGACAGCACTATGGCTACACCTTC.

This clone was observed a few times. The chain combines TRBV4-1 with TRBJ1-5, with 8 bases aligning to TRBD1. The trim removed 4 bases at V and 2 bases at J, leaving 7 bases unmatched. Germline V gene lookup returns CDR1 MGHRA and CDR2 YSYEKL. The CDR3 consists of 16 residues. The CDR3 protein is CASSPNRGFGNQPQHF. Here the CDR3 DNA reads TGCGCCAGCAGCCCAAACAGGGGGTTTGGCAATCAGCCCCAGCATTTT.

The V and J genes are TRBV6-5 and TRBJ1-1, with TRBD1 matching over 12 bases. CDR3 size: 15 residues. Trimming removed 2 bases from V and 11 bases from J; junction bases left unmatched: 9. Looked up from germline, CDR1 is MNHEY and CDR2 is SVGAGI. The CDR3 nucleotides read TGTGCCAGCAGTTACCAGGGACAGGGGGCAAGTATGGCTTTCTTT. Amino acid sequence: CASSYQGQGASMAFF.

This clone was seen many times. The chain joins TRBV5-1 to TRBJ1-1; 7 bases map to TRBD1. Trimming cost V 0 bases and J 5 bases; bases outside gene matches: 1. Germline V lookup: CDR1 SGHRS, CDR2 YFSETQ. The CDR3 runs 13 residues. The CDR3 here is CASSLEQGTEAFF. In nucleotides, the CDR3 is TGCGCCAGCAGCTTGGAACAGGGGACTGAAGCTTTCTTT.

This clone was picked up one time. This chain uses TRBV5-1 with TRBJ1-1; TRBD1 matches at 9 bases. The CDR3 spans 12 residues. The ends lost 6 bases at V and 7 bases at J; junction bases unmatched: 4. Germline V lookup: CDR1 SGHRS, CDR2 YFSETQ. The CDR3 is CASTPDRGEAFF. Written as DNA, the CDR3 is TGCGCCAGCACCCCGGACAGGGGTGAAGCTTTCTTT.

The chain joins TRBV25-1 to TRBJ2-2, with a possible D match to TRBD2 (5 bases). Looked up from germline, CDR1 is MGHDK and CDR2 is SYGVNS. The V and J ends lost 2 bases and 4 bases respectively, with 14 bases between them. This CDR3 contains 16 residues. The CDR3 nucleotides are TGTGCCAGCAGTGAACCCGCCCCAGGACTCACCGGGGAGCTGTTTTTT. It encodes CASSEPAPGLTGELFF. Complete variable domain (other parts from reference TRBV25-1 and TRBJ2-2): EADIYQTPRYLVIGTGKKITLECSQTMGHDKMYWYQQDPGMELHLIHYSYGVNSTEKGDLSSESTVSRIRTEHFPLTLESARPSHTSQYLCASSEPAPGLTGELFFGEGSRLTVL.

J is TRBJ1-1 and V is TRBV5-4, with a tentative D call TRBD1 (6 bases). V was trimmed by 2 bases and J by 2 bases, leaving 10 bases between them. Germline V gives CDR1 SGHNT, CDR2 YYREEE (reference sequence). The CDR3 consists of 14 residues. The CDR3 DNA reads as TGTGCCAGCAGCTTCGGGACACGCAACACTGAAGCTTTCTTT. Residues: CASSFGTRNTEAFF.

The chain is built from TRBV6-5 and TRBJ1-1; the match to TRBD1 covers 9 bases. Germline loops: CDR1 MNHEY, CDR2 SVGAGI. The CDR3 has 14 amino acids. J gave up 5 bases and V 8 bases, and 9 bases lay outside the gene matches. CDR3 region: CASRYGDRATEAFF. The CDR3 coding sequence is TGTGCCAGCCGGTACGGGGACAGGGCGACTGAAGCTTTCTTT.

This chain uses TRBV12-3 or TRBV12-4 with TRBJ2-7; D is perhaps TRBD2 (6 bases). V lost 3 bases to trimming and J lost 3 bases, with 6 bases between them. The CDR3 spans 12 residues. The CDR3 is CASSFGSYEQYV. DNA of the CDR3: TGTGCCAGCAGTTTCGGGAGCTACGAGCAGTACGTC.

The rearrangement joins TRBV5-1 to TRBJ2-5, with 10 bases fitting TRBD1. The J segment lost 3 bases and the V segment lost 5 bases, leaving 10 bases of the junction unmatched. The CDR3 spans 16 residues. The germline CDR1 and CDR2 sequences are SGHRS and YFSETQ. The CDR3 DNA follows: TGCGCCAGCAGTGGGACAGGGGTTTCGGCCAAAGAGACCCAGTACTTC. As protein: CASSGTGVSAKETQYF.

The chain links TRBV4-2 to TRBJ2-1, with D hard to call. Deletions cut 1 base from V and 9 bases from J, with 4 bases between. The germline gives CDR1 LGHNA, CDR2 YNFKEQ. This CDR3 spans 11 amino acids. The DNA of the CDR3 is TGTGCCAGCAGCCAAGCGGGTGAGCAGTTCTTC. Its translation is CASSQAGEQFF.

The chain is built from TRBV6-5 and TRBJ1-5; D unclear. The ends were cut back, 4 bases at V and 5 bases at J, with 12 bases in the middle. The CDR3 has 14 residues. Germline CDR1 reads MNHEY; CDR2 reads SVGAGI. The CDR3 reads CASSLGTADQPQHF. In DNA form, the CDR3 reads TGTGCCAGCAGTTTAGGTACGGCGGATCAGCCCCAGCATTTT.

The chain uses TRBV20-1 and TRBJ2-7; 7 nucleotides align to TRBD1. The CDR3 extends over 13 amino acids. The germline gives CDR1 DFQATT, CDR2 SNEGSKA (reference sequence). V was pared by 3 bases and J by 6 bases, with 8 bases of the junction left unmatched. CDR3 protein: CSASDRVSGEQYF. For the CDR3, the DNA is TGCAGTGCTAGTGACAGGGTTTCTGGCGAGCAGTACTTC.

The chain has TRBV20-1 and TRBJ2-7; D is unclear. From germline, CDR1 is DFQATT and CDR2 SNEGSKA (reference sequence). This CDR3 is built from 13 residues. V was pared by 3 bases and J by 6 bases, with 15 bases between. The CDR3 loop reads CSASNTRSLEQYF. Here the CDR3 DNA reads TGCAGTGCTAGTAATACCCGCTCACTCGAGCAGTACTTC.

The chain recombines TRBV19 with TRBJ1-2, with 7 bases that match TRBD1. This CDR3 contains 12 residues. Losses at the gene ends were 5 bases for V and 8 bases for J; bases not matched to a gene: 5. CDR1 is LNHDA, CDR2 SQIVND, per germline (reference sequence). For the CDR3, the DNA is TGTGCCAGTAGTCGAGGGGGCCGAGGCTACACCTTC. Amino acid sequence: CASSRGGRGYTF.

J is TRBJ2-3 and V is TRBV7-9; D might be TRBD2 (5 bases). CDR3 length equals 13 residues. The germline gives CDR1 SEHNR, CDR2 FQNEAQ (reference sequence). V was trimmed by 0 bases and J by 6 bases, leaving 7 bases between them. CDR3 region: CASSLAGEDTQYF. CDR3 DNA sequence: TGTGCCAGCAGCTTAGCCGGGGAGGATACGCAGTATTTT.

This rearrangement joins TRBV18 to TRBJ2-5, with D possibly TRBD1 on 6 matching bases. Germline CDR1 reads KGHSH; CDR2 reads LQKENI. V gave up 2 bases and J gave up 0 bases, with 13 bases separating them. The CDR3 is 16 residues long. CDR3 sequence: CASSPSPGHYQETQYF. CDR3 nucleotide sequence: TGTGCCAGCTCACCATCTCCGGGACACTACCAAGAGACCCAGTACTTC.

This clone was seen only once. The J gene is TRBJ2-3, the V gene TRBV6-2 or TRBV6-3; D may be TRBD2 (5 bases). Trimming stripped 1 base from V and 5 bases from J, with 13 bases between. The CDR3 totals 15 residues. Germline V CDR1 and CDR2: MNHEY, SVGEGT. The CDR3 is CASSYFGRAGDTQYF. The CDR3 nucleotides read TGTGCCAGCAGTTACTTCGGACGGGCGGGAGATACGCAGTATTTT.

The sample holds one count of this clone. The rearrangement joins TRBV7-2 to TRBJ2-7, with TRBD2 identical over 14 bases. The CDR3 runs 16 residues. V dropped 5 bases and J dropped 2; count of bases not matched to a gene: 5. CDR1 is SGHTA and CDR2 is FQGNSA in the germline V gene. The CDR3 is CASSEGLAGVPYEQYF. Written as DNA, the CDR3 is TGTGCCAGCAGCGAGGGACTAGCGGGGGTACCCTACGAGCAGTACTTC.

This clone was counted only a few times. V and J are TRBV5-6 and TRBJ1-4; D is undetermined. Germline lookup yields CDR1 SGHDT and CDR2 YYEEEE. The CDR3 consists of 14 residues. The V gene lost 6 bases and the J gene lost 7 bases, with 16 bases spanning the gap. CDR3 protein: CASTDWRVGEKLFF. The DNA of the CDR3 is TGTGCCAGCACCGACTGGCGTGTTGGTGAAAAACTGTTTTTT.

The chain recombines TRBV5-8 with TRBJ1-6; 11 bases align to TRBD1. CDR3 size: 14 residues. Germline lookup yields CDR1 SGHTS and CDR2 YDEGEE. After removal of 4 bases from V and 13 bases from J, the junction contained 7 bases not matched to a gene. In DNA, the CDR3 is TGTGCCAGCAGCGGGGGACAGGGGGAATCTCCCCTCCACTTT. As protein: CASSGGQGESPLHF.

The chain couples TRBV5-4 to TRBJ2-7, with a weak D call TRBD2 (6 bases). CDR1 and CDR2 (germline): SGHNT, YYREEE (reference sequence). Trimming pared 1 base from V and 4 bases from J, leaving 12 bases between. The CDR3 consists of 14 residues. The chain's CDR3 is CASSLYQGGYEQYF. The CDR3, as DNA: TGTGCCAGCAGCTTGTATCAGGGAGGATACGAGCAGTACTTC.

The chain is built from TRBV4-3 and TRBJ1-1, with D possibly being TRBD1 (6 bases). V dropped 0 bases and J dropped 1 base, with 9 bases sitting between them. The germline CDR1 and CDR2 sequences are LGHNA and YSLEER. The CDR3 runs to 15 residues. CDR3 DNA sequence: TGCGCCAGCAGCCAAGACCCGACAGGGAACACTGAAGCTTTCTTT. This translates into CASSQDPTGNTEAFF.